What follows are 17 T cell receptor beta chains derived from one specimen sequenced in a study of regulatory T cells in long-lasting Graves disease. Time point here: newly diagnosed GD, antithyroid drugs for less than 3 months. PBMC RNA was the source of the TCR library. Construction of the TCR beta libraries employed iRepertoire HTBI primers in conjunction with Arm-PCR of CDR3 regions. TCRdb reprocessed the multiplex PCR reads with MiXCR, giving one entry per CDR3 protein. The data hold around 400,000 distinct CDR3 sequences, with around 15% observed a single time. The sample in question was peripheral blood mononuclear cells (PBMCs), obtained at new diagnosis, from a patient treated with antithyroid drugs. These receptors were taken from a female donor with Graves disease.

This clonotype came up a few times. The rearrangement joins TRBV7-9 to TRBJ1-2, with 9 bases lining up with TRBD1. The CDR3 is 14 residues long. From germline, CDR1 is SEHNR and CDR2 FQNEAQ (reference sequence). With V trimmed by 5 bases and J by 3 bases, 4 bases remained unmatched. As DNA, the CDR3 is TGTGCCAGCAGCCGGGACAGGGAAGACTATGGCTACACCTTC. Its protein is CASSRDREDYGYTF.

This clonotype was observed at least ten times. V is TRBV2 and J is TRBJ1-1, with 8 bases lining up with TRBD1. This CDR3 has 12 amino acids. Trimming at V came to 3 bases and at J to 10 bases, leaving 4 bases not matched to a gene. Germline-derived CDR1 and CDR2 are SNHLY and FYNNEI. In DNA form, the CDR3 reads TGTGCCAGCAGTGAGGACAGGGTCGGAGCTTTCTTT. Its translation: CASSEDRVGAFF.

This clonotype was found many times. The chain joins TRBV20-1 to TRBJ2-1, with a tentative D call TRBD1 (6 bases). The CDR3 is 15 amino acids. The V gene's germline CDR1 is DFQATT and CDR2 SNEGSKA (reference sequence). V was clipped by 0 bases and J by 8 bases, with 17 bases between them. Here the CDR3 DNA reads TGCAGTGCTAGAGATACCAGGGGAACGGACTATGAGCAGTTCTTC. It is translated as CSARDTRGTDYEQFF.

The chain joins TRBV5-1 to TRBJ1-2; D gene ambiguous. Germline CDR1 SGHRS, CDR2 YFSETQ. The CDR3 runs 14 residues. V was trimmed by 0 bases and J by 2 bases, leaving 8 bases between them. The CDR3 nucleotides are TGCGCCAGCAGCTTGGTTGTGGGAAACTATGGCTACACCTTC. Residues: CASSLVVGNYGYTF.

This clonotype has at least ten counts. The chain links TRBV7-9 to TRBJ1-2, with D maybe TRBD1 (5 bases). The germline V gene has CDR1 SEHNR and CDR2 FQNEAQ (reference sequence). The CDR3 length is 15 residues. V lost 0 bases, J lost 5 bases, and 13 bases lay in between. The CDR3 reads CASSLAAGRPYGYTF. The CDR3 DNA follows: TGTGCCAGCAGCTTAGCGGCGGGGCGCCCTTATGGCTACACCTTC.

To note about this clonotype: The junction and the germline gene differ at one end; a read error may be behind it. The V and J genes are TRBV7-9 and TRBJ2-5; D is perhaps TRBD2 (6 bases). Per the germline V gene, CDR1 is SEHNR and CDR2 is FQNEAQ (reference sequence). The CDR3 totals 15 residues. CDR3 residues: CAGSFPSSARETQYF. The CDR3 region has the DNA TGTGCCGGCAGCTTCCCTTCTAGCGCCCGAGAGACCCAGTACTTC.

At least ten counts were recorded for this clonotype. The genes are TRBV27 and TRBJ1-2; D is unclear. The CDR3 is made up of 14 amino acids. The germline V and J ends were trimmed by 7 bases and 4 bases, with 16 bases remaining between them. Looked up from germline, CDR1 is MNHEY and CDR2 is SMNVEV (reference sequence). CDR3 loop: CASINPQFPYGYTF. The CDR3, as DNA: TGTGCCAGCATCAATCCCCAATTCCCCTATGGCTACACCTTC.

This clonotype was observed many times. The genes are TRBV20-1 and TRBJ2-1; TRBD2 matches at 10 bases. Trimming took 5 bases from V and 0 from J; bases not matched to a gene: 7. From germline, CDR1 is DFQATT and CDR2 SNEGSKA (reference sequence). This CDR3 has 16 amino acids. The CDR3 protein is CSALSGGAVSYNEQFF. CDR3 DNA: TGCAGTGCTCTCAGCGGGGGGGCCGTCTCCTACAATGAGCAGTTCTTC.

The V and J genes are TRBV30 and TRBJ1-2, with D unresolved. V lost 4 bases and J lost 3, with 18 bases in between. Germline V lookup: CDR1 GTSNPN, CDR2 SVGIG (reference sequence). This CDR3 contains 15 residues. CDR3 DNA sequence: TGTGCCTGGACTATTACCGGCAGCGGCGACTATGGCTACACCTTC. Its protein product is CAWTITGSGDYGYTF.

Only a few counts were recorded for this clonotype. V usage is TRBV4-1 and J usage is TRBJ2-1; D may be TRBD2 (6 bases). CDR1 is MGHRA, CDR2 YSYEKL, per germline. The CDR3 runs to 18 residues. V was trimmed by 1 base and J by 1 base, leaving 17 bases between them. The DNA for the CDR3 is TGCGCCAGCAGCCAAGGTATTGTTCGGGCGGGATCCTACAATGAGCAGTTCTTC. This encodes CASSQGIVRAGSYNEQFF.

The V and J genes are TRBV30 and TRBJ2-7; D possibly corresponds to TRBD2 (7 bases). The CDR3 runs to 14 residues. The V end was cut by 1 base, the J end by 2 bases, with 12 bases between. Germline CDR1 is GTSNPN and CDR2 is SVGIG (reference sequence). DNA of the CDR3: TGTGCCTGGAGTGAGGACAGCGGGGCCTACGAGCAGTACTTC. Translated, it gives CAWSEDSGAYEQYF.

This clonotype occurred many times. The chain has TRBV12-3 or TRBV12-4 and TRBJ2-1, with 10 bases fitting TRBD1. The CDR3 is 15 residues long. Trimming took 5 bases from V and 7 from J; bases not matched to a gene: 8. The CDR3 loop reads CASSPGQGGWNEQFF. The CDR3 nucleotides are TGTGCCAGCAGTCCTGGACAGGGGGGTTGGAATGAGCAGTTCTTC.

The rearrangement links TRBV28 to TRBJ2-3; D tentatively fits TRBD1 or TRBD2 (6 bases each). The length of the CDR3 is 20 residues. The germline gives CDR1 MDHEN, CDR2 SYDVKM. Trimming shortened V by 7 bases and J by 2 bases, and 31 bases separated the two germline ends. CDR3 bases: TGTGCCAGCACTCCACCCCTGGGGCAGTTTGCGGGGACACACACAGATACGCAGTATTTT. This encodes CASTPPLGQFAGTHTDTQYF. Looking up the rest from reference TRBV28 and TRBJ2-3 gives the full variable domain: DVKVTQSSRYLVKRTGEKVFLECVQDMDHENMFWYRQDPGLGLRLIYFSYDVKMKEKGDIPEGYSVSREKKERFSLILESASTNQTSMYLCASTPPLGQFAGTHTDTQYFGPGTRLTVL.

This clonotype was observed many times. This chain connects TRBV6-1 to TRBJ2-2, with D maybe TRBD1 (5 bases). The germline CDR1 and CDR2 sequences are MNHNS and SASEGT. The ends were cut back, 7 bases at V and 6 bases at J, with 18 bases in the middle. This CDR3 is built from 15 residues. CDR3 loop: CASTLGLIGAGELFF. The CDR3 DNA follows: TGTGCCAGCACTCTGGGGCTCATTGGAGCCGGGGAGCTGTTTTTT.

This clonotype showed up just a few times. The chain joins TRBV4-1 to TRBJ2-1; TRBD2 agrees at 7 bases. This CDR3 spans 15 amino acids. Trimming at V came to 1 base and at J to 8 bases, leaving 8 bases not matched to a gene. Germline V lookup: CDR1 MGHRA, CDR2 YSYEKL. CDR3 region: CASSQVRREKDEQFF. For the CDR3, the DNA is TGCGCCAGCAGCCAAGTGCGGCGGGAGAAGGATGAGCAGTTCTTC.

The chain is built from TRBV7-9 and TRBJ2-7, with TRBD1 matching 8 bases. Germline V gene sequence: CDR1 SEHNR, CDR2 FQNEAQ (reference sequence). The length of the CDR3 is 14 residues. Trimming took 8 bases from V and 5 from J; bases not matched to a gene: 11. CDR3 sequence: CASSSPGQANEQYF. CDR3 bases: TGTGCCAGCTCAAGTCCGGGACAGGCCAACGAGCAGTACTTC.

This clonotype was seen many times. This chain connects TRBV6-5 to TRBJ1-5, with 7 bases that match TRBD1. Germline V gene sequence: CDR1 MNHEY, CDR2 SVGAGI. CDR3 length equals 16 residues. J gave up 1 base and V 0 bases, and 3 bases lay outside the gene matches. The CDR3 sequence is CASSYSSGGSNQPQHF. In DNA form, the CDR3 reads TGTGCCAGCAGTTACTCGTCAGGGGGGAGCAATCAGCCCCAGCATTTT.